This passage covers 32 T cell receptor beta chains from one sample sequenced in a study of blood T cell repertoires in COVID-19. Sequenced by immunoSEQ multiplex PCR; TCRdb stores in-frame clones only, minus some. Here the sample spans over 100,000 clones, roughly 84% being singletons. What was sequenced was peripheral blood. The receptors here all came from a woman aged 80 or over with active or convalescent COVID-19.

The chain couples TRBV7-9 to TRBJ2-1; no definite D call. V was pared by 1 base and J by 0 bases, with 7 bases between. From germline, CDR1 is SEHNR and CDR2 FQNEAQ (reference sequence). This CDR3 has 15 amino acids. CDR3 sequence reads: CASSLGGNSYNEQFF. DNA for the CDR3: TGTGCCAGCAGCTTAGGAGGCAACTCCTACAATGAGCAGTTCTTC.

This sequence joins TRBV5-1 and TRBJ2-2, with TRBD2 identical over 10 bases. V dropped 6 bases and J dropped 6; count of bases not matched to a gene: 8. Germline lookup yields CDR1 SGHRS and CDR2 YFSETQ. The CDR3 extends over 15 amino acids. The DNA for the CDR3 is TGCGCCAGCATTGCGCTAGCGGGAGAAGCCGGGGAGCTGTTTTTT. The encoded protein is CASIALAGEAGELFF.

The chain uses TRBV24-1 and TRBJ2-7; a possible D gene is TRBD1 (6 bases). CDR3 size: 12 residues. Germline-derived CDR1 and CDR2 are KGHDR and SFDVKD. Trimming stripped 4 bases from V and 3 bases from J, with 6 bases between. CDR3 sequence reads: CATSEDSYEQYF. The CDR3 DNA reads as TGTGCCACCAGTGAGGACAGCTACGAGCAGTACTTC.

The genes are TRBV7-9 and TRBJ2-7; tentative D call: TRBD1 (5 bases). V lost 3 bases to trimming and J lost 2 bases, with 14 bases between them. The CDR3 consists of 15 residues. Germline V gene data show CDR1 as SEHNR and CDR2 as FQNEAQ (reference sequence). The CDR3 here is CASSFISTGAYEQYF. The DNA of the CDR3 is TGTGCCAGCAGCTTTATCAGCACAGGAGCCTACGAGCAGTACTTC.

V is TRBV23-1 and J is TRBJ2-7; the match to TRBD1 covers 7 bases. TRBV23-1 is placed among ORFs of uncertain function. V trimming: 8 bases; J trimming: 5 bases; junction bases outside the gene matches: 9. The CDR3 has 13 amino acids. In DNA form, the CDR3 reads TGCGCCAGCTGCGAGGGACAGTCCCACGAGCAGTACTTC. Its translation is CASCEGQSHEQYF.

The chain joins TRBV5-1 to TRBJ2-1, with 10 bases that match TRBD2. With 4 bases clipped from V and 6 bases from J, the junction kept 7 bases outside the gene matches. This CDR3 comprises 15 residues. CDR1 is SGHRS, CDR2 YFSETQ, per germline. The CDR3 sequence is CASSRTSGGVNEQFF. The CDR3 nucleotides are TGCGCCAGCAGCCGGACTAGCGGAGGGGTCAATGAGCAGTTCTTC.

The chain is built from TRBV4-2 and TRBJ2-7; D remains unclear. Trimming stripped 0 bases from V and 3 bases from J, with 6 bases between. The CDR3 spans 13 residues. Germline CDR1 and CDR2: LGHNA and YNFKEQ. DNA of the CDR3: TGTGCCAGCAGCCAAGATCAGGACTACGAGCAGTACTTC. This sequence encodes CASSQDQDYEQYF.

The CDR3 nucleotides read TGTGCCAGTAGTACCTCCCGGAACACTGAAGCTTTCTTT. Translating it yields CASSTSRNTEAFF. The chain recombines TRBV19 with TRBJ1-1; D call uncertain. In germline, CDR1 is LNHDA, CDR2 SQIVND (reference sequence). The germline V and J ends were trimmed by 4 bases and 1 base, with 7 bases remaining between them. There are 13 residues in the CDR3. The full variable domain, in which reference TRBV19 and TRBJ1-1 provide the parts outside the CDR3, is DGGITQSPKYLFRKEGQNVTLSCEQNLNHDAMYWYRQDPGQGLRLIYYSQIVNDFQKGDIAEGYSVSREKKESFPLTVTSAQKNPTAFYLCASSTSRNTEAFFGQGTRLTVV.

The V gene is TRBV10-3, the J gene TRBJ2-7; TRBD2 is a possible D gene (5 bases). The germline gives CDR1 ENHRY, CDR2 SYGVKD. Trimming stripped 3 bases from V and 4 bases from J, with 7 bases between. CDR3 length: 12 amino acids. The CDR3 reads CAISDRGYEQYF. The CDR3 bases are TGTGCCATCAGTGATCGAGGGTACGAGCAGTACTTC.

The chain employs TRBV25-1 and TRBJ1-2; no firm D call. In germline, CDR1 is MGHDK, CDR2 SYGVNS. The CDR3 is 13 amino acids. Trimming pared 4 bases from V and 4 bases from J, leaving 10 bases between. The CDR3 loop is CASSAEPIYGYTF. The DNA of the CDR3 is TGTGCCAGCAGTGCAGAACCAATCTATGGCTACACCTTC.

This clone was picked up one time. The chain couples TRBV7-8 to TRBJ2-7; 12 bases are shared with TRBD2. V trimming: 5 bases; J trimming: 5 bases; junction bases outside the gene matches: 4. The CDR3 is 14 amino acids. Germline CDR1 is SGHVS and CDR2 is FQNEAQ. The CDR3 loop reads CASSITSGRNEQYF. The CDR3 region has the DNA TGTGCCAGCAGCATAACTAGCGGGAGGAACGAGCAGTACTTC.

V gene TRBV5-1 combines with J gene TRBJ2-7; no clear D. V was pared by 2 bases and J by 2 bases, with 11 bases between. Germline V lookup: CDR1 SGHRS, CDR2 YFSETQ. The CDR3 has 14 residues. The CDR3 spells CASSFSYKPYEQYF. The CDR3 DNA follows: TGCGCCAGCAGCTTTAGTTATAAACCCTACGAGCAGTACTTC.

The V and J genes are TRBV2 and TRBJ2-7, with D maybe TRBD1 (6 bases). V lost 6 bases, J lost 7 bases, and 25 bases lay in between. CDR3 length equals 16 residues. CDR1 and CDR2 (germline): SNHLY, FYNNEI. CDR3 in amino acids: CASRKIGTRTTGEQYF. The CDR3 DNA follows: TGTGCCAGCAGAAAAATCGGGACCAGAACGACAGGAGAGCAGTACTTC.

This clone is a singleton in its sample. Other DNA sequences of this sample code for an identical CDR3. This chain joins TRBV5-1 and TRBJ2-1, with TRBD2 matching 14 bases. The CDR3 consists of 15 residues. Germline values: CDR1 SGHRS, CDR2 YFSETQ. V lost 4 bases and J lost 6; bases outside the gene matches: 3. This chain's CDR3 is CASSRTSGRTNEQFF. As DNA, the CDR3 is TGCGCCAGCAGCCGGACTAGCGGGAGGACCAATGAGCAGTTCTTC.

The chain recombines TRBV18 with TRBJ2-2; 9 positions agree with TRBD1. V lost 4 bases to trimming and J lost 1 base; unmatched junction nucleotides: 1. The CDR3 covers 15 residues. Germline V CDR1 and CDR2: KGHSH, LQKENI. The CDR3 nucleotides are TGTGCCAGCTCACTGGGACAGGGGAACACCGGGGAGCTGTTTTTT. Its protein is CASSLGQGNTGELFF.

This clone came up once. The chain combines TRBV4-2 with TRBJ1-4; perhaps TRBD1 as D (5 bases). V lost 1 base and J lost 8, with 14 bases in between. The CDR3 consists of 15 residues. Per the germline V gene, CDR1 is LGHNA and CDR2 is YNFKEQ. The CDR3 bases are TGTGCCAGCAGCCAAGGGAGGCCTGGGGGGGAAAAACTGTTTTTT. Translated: CASSQGRPGGEKLFF.

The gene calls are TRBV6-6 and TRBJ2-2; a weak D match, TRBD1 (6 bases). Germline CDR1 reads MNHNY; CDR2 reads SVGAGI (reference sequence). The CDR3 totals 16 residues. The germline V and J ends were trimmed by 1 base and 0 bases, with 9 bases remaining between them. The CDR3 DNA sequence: TGTGCCAGCAGTTACTACAGGGTTACGAACACCGGGGAGCTGTTTTTT. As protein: CASSYYRVTNTGELFF.

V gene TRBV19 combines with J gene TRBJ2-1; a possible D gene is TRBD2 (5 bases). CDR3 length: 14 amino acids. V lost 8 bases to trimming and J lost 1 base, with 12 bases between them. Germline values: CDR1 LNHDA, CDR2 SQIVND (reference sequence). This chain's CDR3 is CASGQRHSYNEQFF. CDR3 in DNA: TGTGCCAGTGGCCAGCGGCATTCCTACAATGAGCAGTTCTTC.

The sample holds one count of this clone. CDR3 sequence: CASSYGDRSHTGELFF. CDR3 coding DNA: TGTGCCAGCAGTTACGGGGACAGGTCGCACACCGGGGAGCTGTTTTTT. The rearrangement joins TRBV6-5 to TRBJ2-2; 8 positions agree with TRBD1. The V gene end was trimmed by 2 bases and the J gene end by 3 bases; junction bases not matched to a gene: 5. CDR3 length: 16 residues. Germline V gene lookup returns CDR1 MNHEY and CDR2 SVGAGI.

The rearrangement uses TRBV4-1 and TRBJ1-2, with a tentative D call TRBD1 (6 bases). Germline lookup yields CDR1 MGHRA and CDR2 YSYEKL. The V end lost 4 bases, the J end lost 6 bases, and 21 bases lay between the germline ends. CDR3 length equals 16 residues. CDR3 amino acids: CASSLRTASALNGYTF. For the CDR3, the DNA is TGCGCCAGCAGCCTTCGGACAGCCTCGGCCCTAAATGGCTACACCTTC.

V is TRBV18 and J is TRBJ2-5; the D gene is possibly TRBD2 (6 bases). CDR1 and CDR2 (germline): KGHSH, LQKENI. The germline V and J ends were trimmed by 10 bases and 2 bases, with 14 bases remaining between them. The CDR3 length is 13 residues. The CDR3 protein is CATRPGGQETQYF. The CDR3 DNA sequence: TGTGCCACTCGCCCCGGGGGTCAAGAGACCCAGTACTTC.

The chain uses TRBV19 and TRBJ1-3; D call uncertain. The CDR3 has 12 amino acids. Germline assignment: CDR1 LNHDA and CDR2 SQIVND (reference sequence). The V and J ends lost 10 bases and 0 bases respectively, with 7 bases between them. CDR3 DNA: TGTGCCACACATGGCTCTGGAAACACCATATATTTT. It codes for CATHGSGNTIYF. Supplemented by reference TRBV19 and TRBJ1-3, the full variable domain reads DGGITQSPKYLFRKEGQNVTLSCEQNLNHDAMYWYRQDPGQGLRLIYYSQIVNDFQKGDIAEGYSVSREKKESFPLTVTSAQKNPTAFYLCATHGSGNTIYFGEGSWLTVV.

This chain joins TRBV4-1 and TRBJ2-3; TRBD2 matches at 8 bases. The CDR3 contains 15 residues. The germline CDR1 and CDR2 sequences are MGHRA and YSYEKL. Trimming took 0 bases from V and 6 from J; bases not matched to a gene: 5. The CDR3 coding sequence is TGCGCCAGCAGCCAAGATTTAGCGGGGTGGGATACGCAGTATTTT. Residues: CASSQDLAGWDTQYF.

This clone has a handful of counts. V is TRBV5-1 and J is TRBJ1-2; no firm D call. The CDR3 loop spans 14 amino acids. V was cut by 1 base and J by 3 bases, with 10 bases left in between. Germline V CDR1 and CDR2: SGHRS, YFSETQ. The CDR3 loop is CASSLRQDYYGYTF. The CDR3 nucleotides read TGCGCCAGCAGCTTGAGGCAGGACTACTATGGCTACACCTTC. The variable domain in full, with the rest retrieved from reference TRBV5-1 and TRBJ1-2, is KAGVTQTPRYLIKTRGQQVTLSCSPISGHRSVSWYQQTPGQGLQFLFEYFSETQRNKGNFPGRFSGRQFSNSRSEMNVSTLELGDSALYLCASSLRQDYYGYTFGSGTRLTVV.

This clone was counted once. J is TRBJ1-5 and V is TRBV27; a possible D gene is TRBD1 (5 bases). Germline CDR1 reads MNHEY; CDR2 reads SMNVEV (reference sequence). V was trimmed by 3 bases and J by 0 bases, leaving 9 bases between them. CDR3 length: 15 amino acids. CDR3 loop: CASSFVGGSNQPQHF. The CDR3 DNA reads TGTGCCAGCAGTTTCGTCGGGGGTAGCAATCAGCCCCAGCATTTT.

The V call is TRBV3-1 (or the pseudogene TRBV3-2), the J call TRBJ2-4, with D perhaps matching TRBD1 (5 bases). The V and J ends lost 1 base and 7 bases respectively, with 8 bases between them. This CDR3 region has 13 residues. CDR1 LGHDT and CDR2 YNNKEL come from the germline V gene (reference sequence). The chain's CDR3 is CASSQVRVNIQYF. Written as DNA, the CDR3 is TGTGCCAGCAGCCAAGTCAGGGTTAACATTCAGTACTTC.

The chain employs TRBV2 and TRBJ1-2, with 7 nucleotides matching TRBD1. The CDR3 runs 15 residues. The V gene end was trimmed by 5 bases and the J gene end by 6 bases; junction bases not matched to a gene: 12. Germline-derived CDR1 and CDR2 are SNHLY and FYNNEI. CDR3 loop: CASSKILRTGDGYTF. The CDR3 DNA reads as TGTGCCAGCAGTAAAATTTTAAGGACAGGCGATGGCTACACCTTC.

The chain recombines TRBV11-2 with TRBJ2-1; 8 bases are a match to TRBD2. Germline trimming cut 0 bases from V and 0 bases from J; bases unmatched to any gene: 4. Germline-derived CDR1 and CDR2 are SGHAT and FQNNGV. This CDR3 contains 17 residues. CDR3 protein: CASSLEAGGSSYNEQFF. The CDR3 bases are TGTGCCAGCAGCTTAGAGGCGGGGGGTAGCTCCTACAATGAGCAGTTCTTC.

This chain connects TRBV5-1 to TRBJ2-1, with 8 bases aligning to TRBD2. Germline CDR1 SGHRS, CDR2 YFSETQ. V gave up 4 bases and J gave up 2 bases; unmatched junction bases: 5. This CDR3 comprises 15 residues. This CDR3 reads CASSPTTSAYNEQFF. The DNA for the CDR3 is TGCGCCAGCAGCCCCACGACTAGCGCCTACAATGAGCAGTTCTTC.

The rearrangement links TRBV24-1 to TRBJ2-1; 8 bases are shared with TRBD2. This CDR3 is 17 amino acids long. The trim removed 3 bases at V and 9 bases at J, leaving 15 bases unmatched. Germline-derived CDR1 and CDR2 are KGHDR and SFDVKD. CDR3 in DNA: TGTGCCACCAGTGATACGAAAGTAGCGGGAACGCTCGGTGAGCAGTTCTTC. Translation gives CATSDTKVAGTLGEQFF.

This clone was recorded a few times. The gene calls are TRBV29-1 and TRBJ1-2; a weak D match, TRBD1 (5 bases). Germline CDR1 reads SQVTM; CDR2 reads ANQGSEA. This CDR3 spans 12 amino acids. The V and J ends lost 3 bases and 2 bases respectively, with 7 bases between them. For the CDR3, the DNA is TGCAGCGTTGAGGCAGGGAACTATGGCTACACCTTC. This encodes CSVEAGNYGYTF.

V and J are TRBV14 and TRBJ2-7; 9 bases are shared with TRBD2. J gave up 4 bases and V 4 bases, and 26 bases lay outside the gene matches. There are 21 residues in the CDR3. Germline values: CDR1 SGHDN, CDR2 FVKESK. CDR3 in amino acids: CASSRALGQPVVSGSLYEQYF. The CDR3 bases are TGTGCCAGCAGCCGGGCTTTGGGACAACCCGTTGTTAGCGGGAGTCTTTACGAGCAGTACTTC. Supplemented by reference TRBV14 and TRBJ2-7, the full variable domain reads EAGVTQFPSHSVIEKGQTVTLRCDPISGHDNLYWYRRVMGKEIKFLLHFVKESKQDESGMPNNRFLAERTGGTYSTLKVQPAELEDSGVYFCASSRALGQPVVSGSLYEQYFGPGTRLTVT.